This T cell receptor beta chain derives from a study of T cell responses to AZD1222 COVID-19 vaccine. Some second doses came at about 4 weeks and others at about 12 weeks; these were pooled. Concerning this clone itself: Its antigen is unidentified.

Study-level findings and limits: White British donors predominated, females outnumbered males, and clonal diversity was possibly underestimated. Repertoire samples came only from after the peak T cell response. Baseline serology detected seropositivity in only six AZD1222 recipients.

This CDR3 is built from 14 residues. V was shortened by 3 bases and J by 7 bases, with 14 bases between the two germline ends. The germline gives CDR1 MNHEY, CDR2 SVGAGI. Assay: immunoSEQ multiplex PCR; the TCRdb copy retains only in-frame clones and omits some. The sample yields fewer than 150,000 clones, 85% to 95% seen once. Sequencing used peripheral blood, obtained 28 days after the second AZD1222 dose. This chain connects TRBV6-5 to TRBJ2-3, with TRBD1 as a possible D gene (5 bases). The sequence was obtained from an adult who received the AZD1222 COVID-19 vaccine. CDR3 nucleotides: TGTGCCAGCAGTTATTGGCAGGGTAAGTATACGCAGTATTTT. This gives the protein CASSYWQGKYTQYF.